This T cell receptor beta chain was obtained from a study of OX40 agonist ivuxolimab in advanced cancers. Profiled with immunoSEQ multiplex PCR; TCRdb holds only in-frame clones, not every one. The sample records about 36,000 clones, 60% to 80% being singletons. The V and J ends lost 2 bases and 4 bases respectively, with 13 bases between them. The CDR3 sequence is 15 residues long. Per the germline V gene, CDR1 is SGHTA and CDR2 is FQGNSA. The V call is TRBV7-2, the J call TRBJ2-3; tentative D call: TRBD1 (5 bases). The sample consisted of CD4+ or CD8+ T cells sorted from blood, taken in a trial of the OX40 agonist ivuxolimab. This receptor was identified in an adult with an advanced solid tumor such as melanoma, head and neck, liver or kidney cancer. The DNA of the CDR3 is TGTGCCAGCAGCTTATGGGGCAGGGTCTCAGATACGCAGTATTTT. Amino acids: CASSLWGRVSDTQYF.